Here is one T cell receptor beta chain with its context. CD8+ and CD4+ T cells from blood underwent TCR beta sequencing. The multiple sclerosis control group was made up of treatment-naive patients with stable or active relapsing-remitting disease. The CD8+ and CD4+ T cells were isolated magnetically using a negative isolation approach, whereas the TEMRA cells were enriched by FACS. The data derive from a study of CD8 T cells in Susac syndrome. The RNA input was about 0.5 to 1 ug, and it was reverse transcribed with random hexamers. It was immunoSEQ multiplex PCR that amplified TCR beta CDR3 across 54 Vbeta and 13 Jbeta. TCRdb passed the immunoSEQ multiplex PCR reads through MiXCR, listing each CDR3 protein once. Of tens of thousands of distinct CDR3 sequences detected, approximately 96% appear once; the ten largest clones hold around 0.11%. Trimming took off 1 base at V and 4 bases at J, with 8 bases between the two ends. The CDR3 is 14 residues long. Germline lookup yields CDR1 LGHDT and CDR2 YNNKEL (reference sequence).

The receptor was derived from a human donor with multiple sclerosis. V and J are TRBV3-1 and TRBJ1-3, with D unclear. Input material: CD4+ T cells from PBMCs. The CDR3: CASSQGSTGNTIYF. The CDR3 bases are TGTGCCAGCAGCCAAGGCAGCACAGGAAACACCATATATTTT.